This T cell receptor beta chain appears in the sequencing data of a study of blood T cells in healthy people across ages. Per germline, CDR1 DFQATT and CDR2 SNEGSKA (reference sequence). This CDR3 comprises 14 residues. Trimming pared 6 bases from V and 8 bases from J, leaving 20 bases between. Together with a sample-barcoded 5' primer, a J-beta primer mix was included in a second PCR lasting about 7 to 11 cycles. TCRdb reanalysed the 5' RACE reads using MiXCR and keeps one entry per CDR3 protein. Here the sample spans about 1.6 million distinct CDR3 sequences, roughly 32% being singletons. What was sequenced was blood. This TCR derives from a woman aged 25 to 39 in good health. The V and J genes are TRBV20-1 and TRBJ2-1; possible D gene TRBD1, 5 bases. CDR3 residues: CSALPRVFSHEQFF. The CDR3 DNA sequence: TGCAGTGCCCTCCCCAGGGTATTTTCTCATGAGCAGTTCTTC.